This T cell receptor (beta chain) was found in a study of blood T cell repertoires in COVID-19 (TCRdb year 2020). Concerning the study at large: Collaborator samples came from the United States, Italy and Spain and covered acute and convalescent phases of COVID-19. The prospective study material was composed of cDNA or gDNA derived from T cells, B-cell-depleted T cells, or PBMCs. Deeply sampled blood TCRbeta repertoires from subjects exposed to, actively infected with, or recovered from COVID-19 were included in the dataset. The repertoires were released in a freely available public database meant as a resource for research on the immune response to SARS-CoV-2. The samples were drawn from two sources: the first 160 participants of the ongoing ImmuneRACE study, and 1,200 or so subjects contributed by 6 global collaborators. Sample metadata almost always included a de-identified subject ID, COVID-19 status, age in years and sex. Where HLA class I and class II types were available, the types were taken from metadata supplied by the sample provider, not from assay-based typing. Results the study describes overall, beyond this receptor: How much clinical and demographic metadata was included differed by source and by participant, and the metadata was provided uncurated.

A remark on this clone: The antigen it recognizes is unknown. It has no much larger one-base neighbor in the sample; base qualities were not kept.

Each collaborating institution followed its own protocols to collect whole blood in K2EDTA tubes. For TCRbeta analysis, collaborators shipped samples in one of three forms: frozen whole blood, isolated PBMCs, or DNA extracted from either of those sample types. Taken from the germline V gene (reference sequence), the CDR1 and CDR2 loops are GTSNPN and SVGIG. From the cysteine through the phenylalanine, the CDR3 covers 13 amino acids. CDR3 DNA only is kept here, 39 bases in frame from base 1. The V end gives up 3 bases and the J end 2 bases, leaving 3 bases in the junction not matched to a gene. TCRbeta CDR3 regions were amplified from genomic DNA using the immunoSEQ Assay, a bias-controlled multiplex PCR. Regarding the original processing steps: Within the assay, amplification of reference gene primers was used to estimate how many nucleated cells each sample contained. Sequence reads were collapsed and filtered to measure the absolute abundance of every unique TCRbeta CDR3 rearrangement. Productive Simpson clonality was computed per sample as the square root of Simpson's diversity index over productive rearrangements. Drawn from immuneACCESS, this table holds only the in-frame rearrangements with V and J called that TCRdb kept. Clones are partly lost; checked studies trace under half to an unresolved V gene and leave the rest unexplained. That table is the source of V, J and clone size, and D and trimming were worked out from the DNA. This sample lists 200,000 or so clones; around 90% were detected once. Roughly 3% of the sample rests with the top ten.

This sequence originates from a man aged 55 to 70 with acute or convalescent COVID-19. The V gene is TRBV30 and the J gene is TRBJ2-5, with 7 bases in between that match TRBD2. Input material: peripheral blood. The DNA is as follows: TGTGCCTGGAGCCAAGCGGGGCAAGAGACCCAGTACTTC. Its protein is CAWSQAGQETQYF.